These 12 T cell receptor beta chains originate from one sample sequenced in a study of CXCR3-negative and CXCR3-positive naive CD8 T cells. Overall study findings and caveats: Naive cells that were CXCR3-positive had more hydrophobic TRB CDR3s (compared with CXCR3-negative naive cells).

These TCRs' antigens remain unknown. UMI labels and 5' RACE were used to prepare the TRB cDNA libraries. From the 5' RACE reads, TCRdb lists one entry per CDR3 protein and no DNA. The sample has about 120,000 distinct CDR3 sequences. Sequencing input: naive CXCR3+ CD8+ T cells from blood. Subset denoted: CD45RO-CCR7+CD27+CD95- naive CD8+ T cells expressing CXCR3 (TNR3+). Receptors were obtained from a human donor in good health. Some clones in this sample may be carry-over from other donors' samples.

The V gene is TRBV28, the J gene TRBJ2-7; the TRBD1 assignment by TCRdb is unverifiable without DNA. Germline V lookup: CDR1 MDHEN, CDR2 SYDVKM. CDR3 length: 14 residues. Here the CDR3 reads CASSRGAPSYEQYF.

The CDR3 reads CASSLIPPAYEQYF. V is TRBV7-8 and J is TRBJ2-7; with no DNA, the TCRdb D assignment of TRBD1 cannot be verified. CDR3 length: 14 amino acids. Germline CDR1 is SGHVS and CDR2 is FQNEAQ.

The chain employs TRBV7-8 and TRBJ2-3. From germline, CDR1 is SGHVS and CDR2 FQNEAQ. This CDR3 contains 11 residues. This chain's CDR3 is CASKLADTQYF.

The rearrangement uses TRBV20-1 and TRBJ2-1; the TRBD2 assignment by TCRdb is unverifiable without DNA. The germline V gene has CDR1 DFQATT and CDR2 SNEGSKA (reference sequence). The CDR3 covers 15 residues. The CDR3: CSATDGTSGSYEQFF.

The CDR3 here is CASSLGTSSYNEQFF. The chain is built from TRBV28 and TRBJ2-1; the D gene TCRdb calls, TRBD2, cannot be checked with no DNA. CDR3 length: 15 residues. Germline-derived CDR1 and CDR2 are MDHEN and SYDVKM.

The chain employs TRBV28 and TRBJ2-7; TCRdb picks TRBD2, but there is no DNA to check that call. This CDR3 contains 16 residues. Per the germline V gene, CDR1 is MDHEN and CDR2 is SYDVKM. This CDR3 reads CASSPPAWRGRDEQYF.

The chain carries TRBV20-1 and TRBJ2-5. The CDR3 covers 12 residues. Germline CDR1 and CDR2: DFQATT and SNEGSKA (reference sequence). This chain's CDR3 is CSASDMGETQYF.

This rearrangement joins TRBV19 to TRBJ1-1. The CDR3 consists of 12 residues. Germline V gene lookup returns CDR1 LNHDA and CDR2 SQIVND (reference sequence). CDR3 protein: CASIGVDTEAFF.

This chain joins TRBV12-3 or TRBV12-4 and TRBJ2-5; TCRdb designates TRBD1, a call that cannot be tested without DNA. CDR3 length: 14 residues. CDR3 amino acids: CASSLYLQGETQYF.

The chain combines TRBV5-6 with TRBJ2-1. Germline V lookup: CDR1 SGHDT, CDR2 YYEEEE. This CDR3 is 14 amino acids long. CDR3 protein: CASSMTGSYNEQFF.

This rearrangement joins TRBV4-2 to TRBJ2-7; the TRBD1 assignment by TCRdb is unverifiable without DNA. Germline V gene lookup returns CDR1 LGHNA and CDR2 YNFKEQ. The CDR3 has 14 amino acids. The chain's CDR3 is CASSQVVSGYEQYF.

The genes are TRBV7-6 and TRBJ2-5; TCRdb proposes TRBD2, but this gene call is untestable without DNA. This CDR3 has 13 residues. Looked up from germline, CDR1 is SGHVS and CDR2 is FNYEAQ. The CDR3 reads CASTTRLEGTQYF. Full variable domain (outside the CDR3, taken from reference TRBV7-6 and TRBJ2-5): GAGVSQSPRYKVTKRGQDVALRCDPISGHVSLYWYRQALGQGPEFLTYFNYEAQQDKSGLPNDRFSAERPEGSISTLTIQRTEQRDSAMYRCASTTRLEGTQYFGPGTRLLVL.